One sample yielded the 21 T cell receptor beta chains listed below, sequenced in a study of T cells and Merkel cell carcinoma outcomes. Assay: immunoSEQ multiplex PCR; the TCRdb copy retains only in-frame clones and omits some. The top ten clones hold over 9% of a sample with 1,400 or so clones, roughly 90% of them seen once. Sample: tumor tissue from Merkel cell carcinoma. Source of these receptors: a human donor with Merkel cell carcinoma.

V and J are TRBV13 and TRBJ1-1, with D uncertain. V gave up 5 bases and J gave up 1 base, with 5 bases separating them. Germline lookup yields CDR1 PRHDT and CDR2 FYEKMQ (reference sequence). The CDR3 spans 12 residues. CDR3: CASSPRNTEAFF. As DNA, the CDR3 is TGTGCCAGCAGCCCCCGGAACACTGAAGCTTTCTTT. The entire variable domain, with the rest obtained from reference TRBV13 and TRBJ1-1, is as follows: AAGVIQSPRHLIKEKRETATLKCYPIPRHDTVYWYQQGPGQDPQFLISFYEKMQSDKGSIPDRFSAQQFSDYHSELNMSSLELGDSALYFCASSPRNTEAFFGQGTRLTVV.

The chain employs TRBV6-1 and TRBJ1-4; D may be TRBD1 (5 bases). V was trimmed by 2 bases and J by 7 bases, leaving 11 bases between them. The germline gives CDR1 MNHNS, CDR2 SASEGT. CDR3 length: 14 amino acids. In DNA, the CDR3 is TGTGCCAGCAGTGAAACCGGGGGTGCTGAAAAACTGTTTTTT. Encoded protein: CASSETGGAEKLFF.

This rearrangement joins TRBV30 to TRBJ1-2; D gene ambiguous. The CDR3 consists of 13 residues. V shed 2 bases and J shed 1 base, with 8 bases lying between them. CDR1 and CDR2 (germline): GTSNPN, SVGIG (reference sequence). The CDR3 region has the DNA TGTGCCTGGAGTATCGGGAATAACTATGGCTACACCTTC. Translation gives CAWSIGNNYGYTF.

This clone was seen only once. This chain uses TRBV11-2 with TRBJ2-7; D assignment may be TRBD1 or TRBD2 (5 bases each). The length of the CDR3 is 13 residues. CDR1 is SGHAT, CDR2 FQNNGV, per germline. Trimming stripped 2 bases from V and 7 bases from J, with 12 bases between. Written as DNA, the CDR3 is TGTGCCAGCAGCTTACGAGCGAGGGGTGAGCAGTACTTC. Its protein is CASSLRARGEQYF.

This chain connects TRBV11-2 to TRBJ2-7, with D hard to call. Germline V gene lookup returns CDR1 SGHAT and CDR2 FQNNGV. The germline V and J ends were trimmed by 2 bases and 0 bases, with 14 bases remaining between them. The length of the CDR3 is 16 residues. This chain's CDR3 is CASSLRASRLSYEQYF. CDR3 coding DNA: TGTGCCAGCAGCTTAAGAGCGAGCAGGCTCTCCTACGAGCAGTACTTC.

The rearrangement joins TRBV29-1 to TRBJ1-1; D is unclear. Germline lookup yields CDR1 SQVTM and CDR2 ANQGSEA. The CDR3 totals 11 residues. Trimming removed 2 bases at V and 5 bases at J, with 6 bases between. The CDR3 DNA sequence: TGCAGCGTTGAACCCCAGACTGAAGCTTTCTTT. It codes for CSVEPQTEAFF. Full variable domain (outside the CDR3, taken from reference TRBV29-1 and TRBJ1-1): SAVISQKPSRDICQRGTSLTIQCQVDSQVTMMFWYRQQPGQSLTLIATANQGSEATYESGFVIDKFPISRPNLTFSTLTVSNMSPEDSSIYLCSVEPQTEAFFGQGTRLTVV.

This clone has a single count. This sequence joins TRBV19 and TRBJ1-2; 9 bases map to TRBD1. This CDR3 has 15 residues. V lost 11 bases to trimming and J lost 4 bases; unmatched junction nucleotides: 14. Germline V lookup: CDR1 LNHDA, CDR2 SQIVND (reference sequence). The CDR3 coding sequence is TGTGCCGCCTACCGTCCGGGACAGGGAAGCTATGGCTACACCTTC. Translating gives CAAYRPGQGSYGYTF.

This chain uses TRBV10-3 with TRBJ2-7, with D possibly matching TRBD1 (5 bases). V gave up 4 bases and J gave up 0 bases, with 16 bases separating them. CDR3 length equals 16 residues. CDR1 is ENHRY, CDR2 SYGVKD, per germline. The CDR3 nucleotides read TGTGCCATCAGTGGGGGTTCAGGGTTTTCCTCCTACGAGCAGTACTTC. Translating it yields CAISGGSGFSSYEQYF.

J is TRBJ2-7 and V is TRBV7-2, with D perhaps assigned TRBD1 or TRBD2 (5 bases each). The germline V gene encodes CDR1 SGHTA and CDR2 FQGNSA. V lost 2 bases to trimming and J lost 0 bases, with 11 bases between them. This CDR3 is 15 amino acids long. CDR3 nucleotides: TGTGCCAGCAGCTTATGGGGACCTAGCTCCTACGAGCAGTACTTC. This codes for CASSLWGPSSYEQYF.

The chain carries TRBV15 and TRBJ2-7, with D maybe TRBD1 (5 bases). Germline loops: CDR1 LNHNV, CDR2 YYDKDF (reference sequence). V was pared by 0 bases and J by 6 bases, with 9 bases between. The CDR3 runs 13 residues. Here the CDR3 DNA reads TGTGCCACCAGCAGAGAAGGGGCAGGCGAGCAGTACTTC. Translated: CATSREGAGEQYF.

J is TRBJ1-2 and V is TRBV6-1, with a possible D match to TRBD1 (6 bases). V was shortened by 3 bases and J by 8 bases, with 16 bases between the two germline ends. There are 14 residues in the CDR3. Germline V gives CDR1 MNHNS, CDR2 SASEGT. CDR3 nucleotides: TGTGCCAGCAGTGAGTGGGGGGCGGCCCGGGGCTACACCTTC. Translation gives CASSEWGAARGYTF.

The chain recombines TRBV30 with TRBJ1-2, with TRBD1 as a possible D gene (5 bases). Trimming took off 5 bases at V and 2 bases at J, with 9 bases between the two ends. Germline CDR1 and CDR2: GTSNPN and SVGIG (reference sequence). CDR3 size: 12 residues. The CDR3, as DNA: TGTGCCTGGCAGACAGCAAACTATGGCTACACCTTC. Translating gives CAWQTANYGYTF.

Worth noting for this clone: One end of the junction is discordant with germline, which a read error may explain. The chain joins TRBV23-1 to TRBJ1-5; a weak D match, TRBD1 (6 bases). TRBV23-1 is noted as an ORF with a role that remains uncertain. The CDR3 sequence is 15 residues long. The CDR3 reads CASRKQGDVHQPQHF. The CDR3 nucleotides read TGCGCCAGCAGGAAACAGGGTGACGTGCATCAGCCTCAGCATTTT.

This clone appeared a few times. The genes are TRBV2 and TRBJ2-1; D is ambiguous. Deletions cut 3 bases from V and 5 bases from J, with 11 bases between. This CDR3 is 14 amino acids long. Germline-derived CDR1 and CDR2 are SNHLY and FYNNEI. The CDR3 reads CASSEGPRHNEQFF. DNA of the CDR3: TGTGCCAGCAGTGAGGGCCCCCGACACAATGAGCAGTTCTTC.

The chain recombines TRBV5-4 with TRBJ2-7; 10 positions match TRBD1. V dropped 1 base and J dropped 5; count of bases not matched to a gene: 9. CDR1 SGHNT and CDR2 YYREEE come from the germline V gene (reference sequence). This CDR3 contains 16 residues. The CDR3 bases are TGTGCCAGCAGCTTGAACCCCCGGGACAGGGGACACGAGCAGTACTTC. Protein sequence: CASSLNPRDRGHEQYF.

The V and J genes are TRBV9 and TRBJ2-7; 7 bases are a match to TRBD1. V dropped 3 bases and J dropped 0; count of bases not matched to a gene: 6. CDR3 length equals 15 residues. The germline gives CDR1 SGDLS, CDR2 YYNGEE. The CDR3 coding sequence is TGTGCCAGCAGCGCGCGACAGGGACCCTCCTACGAGCAGTACTTC. It is translated as CASSARQGPSYEQYF.

This chain connects TRBV6-6 to TRBJ1-2; the D gene is possibly TRBD1 (5 bases). This CDR3 has 12 residues. Deletions cut 8 bases from V and 8 bases from J, with 15 bases between. From germline, CDR1 is MNHNY and CDR2 SVGAGI (reference sequence). In nucleotides, the CDR3 is TGTGCCAGCTGGGACCGGGATTCGGGCTACACCTTC. Protein product: CASWDRDSGYTF.

The chain has TRBV4-2 and TRBJ2-7; 8 nucleotides line up with TRBD1. The CDR3 sequence is 13 residues long. V shed 4 bases and J 4 bases; nucleotides not matched to a gene: 3. CDR1 is LGHNA, CDR2 YNFKEQ, per germline. CDR3 sequence (DNA): TGTGCCAGCAGCCCAGGGGGCGGGTACGAGCAGTACTTC. Protein product: CASSPGGGYEQYF.

In this sample, this clone turned up once. The chain is built from TRBV7-3 and TRBJ1-1, with D perhaps matching TRBD1 (6 bases). Germline CDR1 is SGHTA and CDR2 is FQGTGA. This CDR3 spans 13 amino acids. Trimming removed 2 bases from V and 4 bases from J, with 8 bases in between. The CDR3 nucleotides are TGTGCCAGCAGCTTATCAGGGGTCACTGAAGCTTTCTTT. It specifies CASSLSGVTEAFF.

J is TRBJ1-2 and V is TRBV29-1; tentative D call: TRBD1 (6 bases). In germline, CDR1 is SQVTM, CDR2 ANQGSEA. The V gene lost 6 bases and the J gene lost 5 bases, with 16 bases spanning the gap. The CDR3 runs to 13 residues. CDR3 loop: CSVQTGFLYGYTF. DNA for the CDR3: TGCAGCGTACAAACAGGGTTTCTGTATGGCTACACCTTC.

This chain links TRBV5-4 with TRBJ1-1; no reliable D call. In germline, CDR1 is SGHNT, CDR2 YYREEE (reference sequence). V dropped 3 bases and J dropped 0 bases, with 21 bases sitting between them. The CDR3 is 18 amino acids. As DNA, the CDR3 is TGTGCCAGCAGCTCCCCAGAAGGCAGGAGAAGGATGAACACTGAAGCTTTCTTT. Protein: CASSSPEGRRRMNTEAFF.